This TCR beta chain derives from a study of blood T cell repertoires in COVID-19. For the study at large: Nucleic acid was either cDNA or gDNA, and it came from T cells, B-cell-depleted T cells, or PBMCs.

The CDR3 extends over 15 amino acids. Germline V gene data show CDR1 as GTSNPN and CDR2 as SVGIG (reference sequence). Losses at the gene ends were 0 bases for V and 7 bases for J; bases not matched to a gene: 11. Repertoires were generated with immunoSEQ multiplex PCR, while TCRdb's copy carries only in-frame clones and drops some. This table has 60,000 to 75,000 clones, around 83% appearing once. The chain combines TRBV30 with TRBJ2-5; 7 nucleotides agree with TRBD2. The receptor's source is a human donor in a cohort sampled during active COVID-19. The specimen sequenced was peripheral blood. The DNA of the CDR3 is TGTGCCTGGAGTGTAGGCGGGGGACTCTCGCGGACCCAGTACTTC. Translation: CAWSVGGGLSRTQYF. The full variable domain, completed using reference TRBV30 and TRBJ2-5, is SQTIHQWPATLVQPVGSPLSLECTVEGTSNPNLYWYRQAAGRGLQLLFYSVGIGQISSEVPQNLSASRPQDRQFILSSKKLLLSDSGFYLCAWSVGGGLSRTQYFGPGTRLLVL.